A selection of T cell receptor beta chains follows, all from one sample in a study of shared clonotypes between healthy human individuals. Clones were read by immunoSEQ multiplex PCR, and TCRdb kept only the in-frame ones, dropping some. Of fewer than 3 million clones listed, 80% to 95% were seen once; the top ten hold 0.37%. The sequenced sample was naive CD4+ T cells from PBMCs. The source is a man younger than 35 in good health. Some clones in this sample may be carry-over from other donors' samples. Each CDR3 is given with its conserved first and last residue. The order of the fields is J gene, D gene, clone size, V gene, CDR3 DNA, CDR3 protein. D genes are given only for firm matches. The size of a clone is reported for some rows only, either as once, few or many, or as a class for expanded clones.

TRBJ1-1	.	.	TRBV4-2	TGTGCCAGCAGCCAAGTTGGAGGTCAGGGCTACACTGAAGCTTTCTTT	CASSQVGGQGYTEAFF
TRBJ2-3	.	.	TRBV19	TGTGCCAGTAGTACGAGGGTCCCAGATACGCAGTATTTT	CASSTRVPDTQYF
TRBJ2-5	TRBD2	.	TRBV19	TGTGCCAGTACCAAGGGTCTAGCGGGAGGAATCCAGTACTTC	CASTKGLAGGIQYF
TRBJ1-5	.	.	TRBV15	TGTGCCACCAGCAGACCGCCCCGGGGGGATCAGCCCCAGCATTTT	CATSRPPRGDQPQHF
TRBJ2-1	TRBD2	.	TRBV14	TGTGCCAGCGGACGTTGGGCGGGAGCTTACAATGAGCAGTTCTTC	CASGRWAGAYNEQFF
TRBJ1-1	.	.	TRBV27	TGTGCCAGCAGCCAAGGGGTGGGGCGGGACACTGAAGCTTTCTTT	CASSQGVGRDTEAFF
TRBJ2-2	.	.	TRBV21-1	TGTGCCAGCAGCAAAGAGATCGGGGAGCTGTTTTTT	CASSKEIGELFF
TRBJ2-5	.	.	TRBV7-9	TGTGCCAGCAGCTTAGGTGCCGGGATGGGACAAGAGACCCAGTACTTC	CASSLGAGMGQETQYF
TRBJ2-7	TRBD1	.	TRBV30	TGTGCCTGTCGGGACAGCTACGAGCAGTACTTC	CACRDSYEQYF
TRBJ2-7	TRBD2	.	TRBV7-4	TGTGCCAGCAGCCCGGGACTAGTCTCTTACGAGCAGTACTTC	CASSPGLVSYEQYF
TRBJ2-7	TRBD2	.	TRBV9	TGTGCCAGCAGCGTATCGACTAGCGGTGGCGAGCAGTACTTC	CASSVSTSGGEQYF
TRBJ1-2	.	.	TRBV30	TGTGCCTGGAGTCCACGCAGAGCCGGGGGCTACACCTTC	CAWSPRRAGGYTF
TRBJ1-4	.	.	TRBV7-2	TGTGCCAGCAGCTTAGGCAGGGGACGGAGTGAAAAACTGTTTTTT	CASSLGRGRSEKLFF
TRBJ2-2	.	.	TRBV10-3	TGTGCCATCAGTGGGACGGACAGCGCGAACACCGGGGAGCTGTTTTTT	CAISGTDSANTGELFF
TRBJ1-6	.	once	TRBV10-3	TGTGCCATCAGTGAGTCGAAAGGGAGTAATTCACCCCTCCACTTT	CAISESKGSNSPLHF
TRBJ1-6	.	.	TRBV11-1	TGTGCCAGCAGCTCGAATCTACAGTCACCCCTCCACTTT	CASSSNLQSPLHF
TRBJ2-1	.	.	TRBV7-9	TGTGCCAGCACCCCGACCGGCAATGAGCAGTTCTTC	CASTPTGNEQFF
TRBJ2-3	TRBD1	.	TRBV5-6	TGTGCCAGCAGCGCGGACAGGGGTGGAGCAGATACGCAGTATTTT	CASSADRGGADTQYF
TRBJ1-1	.	.	TRBV19	TGTGCCAGTAGTATAGATGGGCTGCTCTCTGAAGCTTTCTTT	CASSIDGLLSEAFF
TRBJ2-5	.	.	TRBV6-5	TGTGCCAGCAGTTACTTGCGGGGATGGGGAGAGACCCAGTACTTC	CASSYLRGWGETQYF
TRBJ1-4	.	.	TRBV5-4	TGTGCCAGCAGCACTGGGGGGGCTCAGAATGAAAAACTGTTTTTT	CASSTGGAQNEKLFF
TRBJ2-7	.	.	TRBV30	TGTGCCTGGAAAGGGACGAACTCCTACGAGCAGTACTTC	CAWKGTNSYEQYF